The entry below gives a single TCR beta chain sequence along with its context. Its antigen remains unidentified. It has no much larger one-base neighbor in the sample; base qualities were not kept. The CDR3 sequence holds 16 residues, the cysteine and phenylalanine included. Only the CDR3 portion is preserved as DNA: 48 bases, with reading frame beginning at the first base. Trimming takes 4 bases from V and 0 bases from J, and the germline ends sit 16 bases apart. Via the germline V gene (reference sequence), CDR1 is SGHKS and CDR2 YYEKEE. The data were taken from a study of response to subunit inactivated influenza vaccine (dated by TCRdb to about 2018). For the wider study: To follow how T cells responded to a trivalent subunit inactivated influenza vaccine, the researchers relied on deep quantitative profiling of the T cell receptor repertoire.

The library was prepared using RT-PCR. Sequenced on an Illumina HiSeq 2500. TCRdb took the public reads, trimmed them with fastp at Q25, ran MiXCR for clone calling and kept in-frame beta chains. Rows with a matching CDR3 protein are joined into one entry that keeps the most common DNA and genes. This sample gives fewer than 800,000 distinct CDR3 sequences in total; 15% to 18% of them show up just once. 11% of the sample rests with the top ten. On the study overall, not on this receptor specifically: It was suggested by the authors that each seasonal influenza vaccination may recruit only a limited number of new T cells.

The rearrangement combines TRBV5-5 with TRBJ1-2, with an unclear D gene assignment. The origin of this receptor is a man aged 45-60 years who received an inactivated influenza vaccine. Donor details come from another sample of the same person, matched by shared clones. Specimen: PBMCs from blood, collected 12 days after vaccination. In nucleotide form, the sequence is TGTGCCAGCAGCCCCTCCCCCACGACATCTAACTATGGCTACACCTTC. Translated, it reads CASSPSPTTSNYGYTF.